The entry below gives a single TCR beta chain sequence along with its context. The antigen is unknown. Data came from immunoSEQ multiplex PCR; TCRdb stores just in-frame clones and leaves some out. Among 150,000 to 200,000 clones listed, about 90% were seen once. The sample belongs to a study of T cell responses to AZD1222 COVID-19 vaccine. Whole-study findings and limits: Females made up more of the donors, who were largely white British, and clonal diversity may have come out too low. Just 5 to 7 people given AZD1222 tested seropositive at baseline.

The CDR3 runs to 13 residues. CDR1 is MNHEY and CDR2 is SMNVEV in the germline V gene (reference sequence). The ends were cut back, 7 bases at V and 4 bases at J, with 13 bases in the middle. This sequence originates from an adult who received the MenACWY meningococcal vaccine as a control. The V call is TRBV27, the J call TRBJ1-1; TRBD1 is a possible D gene (5 bases). Sequenced here: peripheral blood, sampled 28 days after the second dose of the MenACWY control vaccine. The CDR3 coding sequence is TGTGCCAGCACCCCGGGGGATAGCACTGAAGCTTTCTTT. It translates to CASTPGDSTEAFF.